The rows below give T cell receptor beta chains drawn from one sample of a study of cytomegalovirus exposure and HLA in healthy donors. Data came from immunoSEQ multiplex PCR; TCRdb stores just in-frame clones and leaves some out. The repertoire consists of approximately 79,000 clones, with about three quarters occurring once and the leading ten covering roughly 2%. The sequencing input was PBMCs. Receptor source: a boy under 18 in good health and CMV-seronegative. The CDR3 runs from the conserved cysteine through the conserved F or W. The order of the fields is J gene, clone size, V gene, D gene, CDR3 protein, CDR3 DNA. A D gene is named only where the DNA matches it firmly. Where a row states a size, it is once, few, many or the class of an expanded clone; other rows omit it.

TRBJ2-7	NA	TRBV28	NA	CASSRRDFKLYEQYF	TGTGCCAGCAGCCGCCGGGACTTTAAACTCTACGAGCAGTACTTC
TRBJ1-1	NA	TRBV4-2	TRBD1	CASSQTTGTGALNTEAFF	TGTGCCAGCAGCCAAACCACCGGGACAGGGGCCTTGAACACTGAAGCTTTCTTT
TRBJ2-6	NA	TRBV4-3	NA	CASSQETGTGANVLTF	TGCGCCAGCAGCCAAGAAACAGGGACTGGGGCCAACGTCCTGACTTTC
TRBJ2-7	NA	TRBV19	NA	CASSIGGLNEQYF	TGTGCCAGTAGTATCGGGGGGCTGAACGAGCAGTACTTC
TRBJ1-4	NA	TRBV18	NA	CASSRATNEKLFF	TGTGCCAGCTCTCGAGCGACTAATGAAAAACTGTTTTTT
TRBJ1-1	once	TRBV19	NA	CARNALANTEAFF	TGTGCCAGAAACGCCTTAGCGAACACTGAAGCTTTCTTT
TRBJ2-7	NA	TRBV18	TRBD2	CASSSGLAGSYEQYF	TGTGCCAGCTCATCAGGACTAGCGGGATCCTACGAGCAGTACTTC
TRBJ2-1	NA	TRBV5-1	TRBD2	CASSLRTSGQYNEQFF	TGCGCCAGCAGCCTTCGGACTAGCGGGCAGTACAATGAGCAGTTCTTC
TRBJ1-1	once	TRBV6-5	NA	CASSDGGLAFF	TGTGCCAGCAGTGACGGAGGGTTGGCTTTCTTT
TRBJ2-1	few	TRBV7-9	NA	CASSVTSREQFF	TGTGCCAGCAGCGTAACCTCTAGAGAGCAGTTCTTC
TRBJ2-7	NA	TRBV9	TRBD1	CASSTHPGTGPYEQYF	TGTGCCAGCAGCACTCATCCCGGGACAGGCCCCTACGAGCAGTACTTC
TRBJ1-5	few	TRBV29-1	NA	CSAGGGSSNQPQHF	TGCAGCGCTGGGGGGGGCAGCAGCAATCAGCCCCAGCATTTT
TRBJ2-1	NA	TRBV4-3	TRBD2	CASSQEGASGGTYNEQFF	TGCGCCAGCAGCCAGGAAGGAGCTAGCGGGGGGACTTACAATGAGCAGTTCTTC
TRBJ2-2	NA	TRBV9	NA	CASSVGQITGELFF	TGTGCCAGCAGCGTAGGTCAAATCACCGGGGAGCTGTTTTTT
TRBJ2-1	NA	TRBV5-1	NA	CASSLETQGYNEQFF	TGCGCCAGCAGCTTGGAAACACAGGGTTACAATGAGCAGTTCTTC
TRBJ1-2	NA	TRBV27	TRBD1	CASSFGTARDYTF	TGTGCCAGCAGTTTCGGGACAGCTCGCGACTACACCTTC
TRBJ2-1	NA	TRBV27	TRBD1	CASSGTEPIF	TGTGCCAGTTCCGGGACAGAGCCTATCTTC
TRBJ1-4	NA	TRBV6-5	NA	CASSKGGANEKLFF	TGTGCCAGCAGCAAAGGGGGGGCTAATGAAAAACTGTTTTTT
TRBJ1-1	NA	TRBV5-1	TRBD1	CASRLRGQGGGMNTEAFF	TGCGCCAGCAGGCTTCGAGGACAGGGAGGAGGGATGAACACTGAAGCTTTCTTT
TRBJ2-4	once	TRBV30	TRBD2	CAWSSGGTVKNIQYF	TGTGCCTGGAGTTCCGGGGGGACGGTAAAAAACATTCAGTACTTC
TRBJ2-1	NA	TRBV4-1	TRBD1	CASSRGTGGSNEQFF	TGCGCCAGCAGCCGAGGGACAGGGGGAAGCAATGAGCAGTTCTTC
TRBJ2-4	NA	TRBV28	TRBD2	CASSSGLAGVDVNIQYF	TGTGCCAGCAGTTCCGGACTAGCGGGAGTCGATGTAAACATTCAGTACTTC
TRBJ2-1	NA	TRBV4-1	NA	CASSQVGQAALNEQFF	TGCGCCAGCAGCCAAGTGGGGCAGGCGGCACTTAATGAGCAGTTCTTC
TRBJ2-2	NA	TRBV4-2	TRBD2	CASSHDPGLAGSGELFF	TGTGCCAGCAGCCATGATCCGGGACTAGCGGGATCCGGGGAGCTGTTTTTT
TRBJ2-1	NA	TRBV6-6	TRBD1	CASSRVPGTGYNEQFF	TGTGCCAGCAGTCGTGTGCCCGGGACAGGTTACAATGAGCAGTTCTTC
TRBJ1-3	NA	TRBV30	NA	CAWSGLGLGNTIYF	TGTGCCTGGAGTGGGCTTGGGCTCGGAAACACCATATATTTT
TRBJ2-2	NA	TRBV2	NA	CASYGGELFF	TGTGCCAGCTACGGCGGGGAGCTGTTTTTT
TRBJ2-7	NA	TRBV28	NA	CASSGGASSSYEQYF	TGTGCCAGCAGTGGGGGGGCCTCTAGCTCCTACGAGCAGTACTTC
TRBJ2-1	NA	TRBV7-9	NA	CASSGAGGGSLNEQFF	TGTGCCAGCAGCGGGGCCGGGGGAGGTTCCCTCAATGAGCAGTTCTTC
TRBJ2-3	few	TRBV9	TRBD2	CASSVASGDADTQYF	TGTGCCAGCAGCGTAGCTAGCGGGGACGCAGATACGCAGTATTTT
TRBJ1-5	NA	TRBV27	NA	CASSRNGGGQPQHF	TGTGCCAGCAGTCGAAATGGGGGGGGCCAGCCCCAGCATTTT
TRBJ2-7	NA	TRBV7-8	NA	CASSRVTGPYEQYF	TGTGCCAGCAGCCGAGTGACTGGTCCCTACGAGCAGTACTTC
TRBJ2-7	NA	TRBV6-6	TRBD2	CASSGTSGSYEQYF	TGTGCCAGCAGCGGGACTAGCGGCTCCTACGAGCAGTACTTC
TRBJ2-7	once	TRBV7-2	TRBD1	CASSLRQGASEQYF	TGTGCCAGCAGCTTAAGACAGGGGGCAAGCGAGCAGTACTTC
TRBJ1-4	few	TRBV6-1	NA	CASSEILLTRNEKLFF	TGTGCCAGCAGTGAAATACTCCTCACGCGAAATGAAAAACTGTTTTTT
TRBJ2-1	few	TRBV6-4	TRBD2	CASSHRGGRDEQFF	TGTGCCAGCAGTCACCGGGGGGGCAGGGATGAGCAGTTCTTC
TRBJ2-1	NA	TRBV4-3	TRBD1	CASSHRRTGNNEQFF	TGCGCCAGCAGCCACCGTAGGACAGGCAACAATGAGCAGTTCTTC
TRBJ1-1	NA	TRBV7-2	TRBD1	CASSTPDRGGAEAFF	TGTGCCAGCAGCACACCTGACAGGGGCGGGGCTGAAGCTTTCTTT
TRBJ2-1	NA	TRBV7-9	NA	CASSLVSSHEQFF	TGTGCCAGCAGCTTAGTAAGCTCGCATGAGCAGTTCTTC
TRBJ2-7	NA	TRBV5-4	TRBD1	CASSLTTGGYEQYF	TGTGCCAGCAGCTTAACAACAGGGGGATACGAGCAGTACTTC
TRBJ1-1	NA	TRBV28	NA	CASRGLANTEAFF	TGTGCCAGTAGGGGGTTGGCGAACACTGAAGCTTTCTTT
TRBJ2-7	NA	TRBV30	TRBD1	CAWTRDRLGEQYF	TGTGCCTGGACTAGGGACAGGCTGGGGGAGCAGTACTTC
TRBJ1-5	NA	TRBV5-1	NA	CASSLGDGSEPQHF	TGCGCCAGCAGCTTGGGAGACGGGTCGGAGCCCCAGCATTTT
TRBJ2-5	NA	TRBV6-5	NA	CASTGPGETQYF	TGTGCCAGCACTGGGCCAGGGGAGACCCAGTACTTC
TRBJ1-1	NA	TRBV4-1	NA	CASSQIGIPTEAFF	TGCGCCAGCAGCCAAATCGGTATCCCCACTGAAGCTTTCTTT
TRBJ2-7	NA	TRBV15	NA	CATSRDLATGDRTYEQYF	TGTGCCACCAGCAGAGATCTAGCTACGGGGGACCGCACCTACGAGCAGTACTTC
TRBJ1-2	NA	TRBV27	TRBD1	CASKGQGLFGYTF	TGTGCCAGCAAGGGACAGGGTCTTTTTGGCTACACCTTC
TRBJ2-2	NA	TRBV5-1	NA	CASSPNTGELFF	TGCGCCAGCAGCCCTAACACCGGGGAGCTGTTTTTT